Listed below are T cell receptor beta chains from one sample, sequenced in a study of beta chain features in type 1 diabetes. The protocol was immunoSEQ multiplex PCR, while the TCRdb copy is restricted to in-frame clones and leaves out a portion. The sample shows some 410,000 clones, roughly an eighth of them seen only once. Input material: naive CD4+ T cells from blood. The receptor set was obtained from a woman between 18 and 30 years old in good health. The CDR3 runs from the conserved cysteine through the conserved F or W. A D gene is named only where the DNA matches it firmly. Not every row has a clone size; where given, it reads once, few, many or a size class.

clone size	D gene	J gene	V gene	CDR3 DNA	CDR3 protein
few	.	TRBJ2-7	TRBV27	TGTGCCAGCAGTTCGGGACCCACACGGTTATACGAGCAGTACTTC	CASSSGPTRLYEQYF
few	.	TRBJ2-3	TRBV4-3	TGCGCCAGCAGCCAAGATCGCGGGGCTAGCACAGATACGCAGTATTTT	CASSQDRGASTDTQYF
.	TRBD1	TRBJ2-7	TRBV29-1	TGCAGCGTATCGACAGGGGGACCGGACGAGCAGTACTTC	CSVSTGGPDEQYF
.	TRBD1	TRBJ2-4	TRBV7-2	TGTGCCAGCAGCGTAGGGGGCGCCAAAAACATTCAGTACTTC	CASSVGGAKNIQYF
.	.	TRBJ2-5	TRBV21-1	TGTGCCAGCAGCAAAGCTGCGGGGGCAGAGACCCAGTACTTC	CASSKAAGAETQYF
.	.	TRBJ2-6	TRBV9	TGTGCCAGCAGCGTACTCGGGTCCGGGGCCAACGTCCTGACTTTC	CASSVLGSGANVLTF
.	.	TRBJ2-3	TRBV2	TGTGCCAGCAGTCCACTAGCTAGCACAGATACGCAGTATTTT	CASSPLASTDTQYF
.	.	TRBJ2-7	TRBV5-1	TGCGCCAGCAGCTTGGATTTTACTGGCGGGAACTCCTACGAGCAGTACTTC	CASSLDFTGGNSYEQYF
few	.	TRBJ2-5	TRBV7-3	TGTGCCAGCAGCTCTAGCGTGGAGTCAGAGACCCAGTACTTC	CASSSSVESETQYF
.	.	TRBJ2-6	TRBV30	TGTGCCTGGAGCGAGGGGTCTGGGGCCAACGTCCTGACTTTC	CAWSEGSGANVLTF
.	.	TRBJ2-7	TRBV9	TGTGCCAGCAGCGTAGCTGGGGGACCCTACGAGCAGTACTTC	CASSVAGGPYEQYF
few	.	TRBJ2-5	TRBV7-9	TGTGCCAGCAGCGGCAGGGGAGGGGAGACCCAGTACTTC	CASSGRGGETQYF
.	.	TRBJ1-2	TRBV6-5	TGTGCCAGCAGCCCCAGAGAAAACTATGGCTACACCTTC	CASSPRENYGYTF
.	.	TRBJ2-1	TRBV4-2	TGTGCCAGCAGCCCCCTACGATCGGACAACAATGAGCAGTTCTTC	CASSPLRSDNNEQFF
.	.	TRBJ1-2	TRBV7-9	TGTGCCAGCAGCCTGGCCGCCCCGAACTATGGCTACACCTTC	CASSLAAPNYGYTF
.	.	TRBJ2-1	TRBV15	TGTGCCACCAGCAAAAGGGGGGAGGCCTACAATGAGCAGTTCTTC	CATSKRGEAYNEQFF
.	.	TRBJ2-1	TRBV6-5	TGTGCCAGCAGCCCAAGCCTTTACAATGAGCAGTTCTTC	CASSPSLYNEQFF
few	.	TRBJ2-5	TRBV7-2	TGTGCCAGCAGCTCCTCAGGGTGGGAGACCCAGTACTTC	CASSSSGWETQYF
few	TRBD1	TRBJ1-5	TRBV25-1	TGTGCCAGCAGTGGGCCGGGACAGGGGAGAGGACAGCCCCAGCATTTT	CASSGPGQGRGQPQHF
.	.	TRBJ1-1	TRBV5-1	TGCGCCAGCAGCTCGGTACAGGGCCGGAACACTGAAGCTTTCTTT	CASSSVQGRNTEAFF
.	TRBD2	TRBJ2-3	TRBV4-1	TGCGCCAGCAGCCCGAGTACGGCGGGGGGCGTAGGGGATACGCAGTATTTT	CASSPSTAGGVGDTQYF
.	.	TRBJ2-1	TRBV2	TGTGCCAGCAGGTCAAGGAATGAGCAGTTCTTC	CASRSRNEQFF
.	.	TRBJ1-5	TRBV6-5	TGTGCCAGCGCGGGCTTTAGCAATCAGCCCCAGCATTTT	CASAGFSNQPQHF
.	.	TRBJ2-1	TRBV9	TGTGCCAGCACTCGGGGCATGACGGTCAATGAGCAGTTCTTC	CASTRGMTVNEQFF
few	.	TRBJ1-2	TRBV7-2	TGTGCCAGCAGCTCCGGACAAGGCTATGGCTACACCTTC	CASSSGQGYGYTF
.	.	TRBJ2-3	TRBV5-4	TGTGCCAGCAGCTCGGCCGAAGGCTCAAGCACAGATACGCAGTATTTT	CASSSAEGSSTDTQYF
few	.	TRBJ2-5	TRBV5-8	TGTGCCAGCAGCCGACAGGCCCCGGAGACCCAGTACTTC	CASSRQAPETQYF
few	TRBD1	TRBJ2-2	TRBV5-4	TGTGCCAGCGGCAAACAGGGGGCCGTCGGGGAGCTGTTTTTT	CASGKQGAVGELFF
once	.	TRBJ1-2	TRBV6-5	TGTGCCAGCACCCCAGACCTATATGGCTACACCTTC	CASTPDLYGYTF
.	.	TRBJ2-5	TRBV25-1	TGTGCCAGCAGAGAGGTGACCCAGTACTTC	CASREVTQYF
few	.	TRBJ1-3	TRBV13	TGTGCCAGCAGCTTACGTGGATCTGGAAACACCATATATTTT	CASSLRGSGNTIYF
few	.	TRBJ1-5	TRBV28	TGTGCCAGCAGTTTTAGCGGCAGGGGCAGAAGTCAGCCCCAGCATTTT	CASSFSGRGRSQPQHF
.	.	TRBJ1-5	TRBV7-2	TGTGCCAGCAGCGCAGGCTCGGGGCCCCAGCATTTT	CASSAGSGPQHF
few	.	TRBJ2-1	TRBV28	TGTGCCAGCAGCTTGACCGTGTCCCCCGGGATCTTC	CASSLTVSPGIF
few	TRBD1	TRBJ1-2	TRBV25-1	TGTGCCAGCAGTGACCCGACAGGGAGCGGCTACACCTTC	CASSDPTGSGYTF
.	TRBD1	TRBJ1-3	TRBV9	TGTGCCAGCAGCGCCGGACAGGGAAGACTCCTGAACTCTGGAAACACCATATATTTT	CASSAGQGRLLNSGNTIYF
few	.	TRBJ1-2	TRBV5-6	TGTGCCAGCAGCATAGGTGTCCTGGAGGCCTATGGCTACACCTTC	CASSIGVLEAYGYTF
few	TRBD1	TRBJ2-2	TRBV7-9	TGTGCCAGCAGCGGCCGGACAGGGATAACCGGGGAGCTGTTTTTT	CASSGRTGITGELFF
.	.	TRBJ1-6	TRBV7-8	TGTGCCAGCAGCTTAGGGATCATCCCTTATTCACCCCTCCACTTT	CASSLGIIPYSPLHF
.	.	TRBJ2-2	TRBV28	TGTGCCAGCAGTTGGGCAGGGCGAACCGGGGAGCTGTTTTTT	CASSWAGRTGELFF
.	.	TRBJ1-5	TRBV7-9	TGTGCCAGCAGCTCCGTAACATGGGGACAGCCCCAGCATTTT	CASSSVTWGQPQHF
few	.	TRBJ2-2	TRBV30	TGTGCCTGGAGTGTACTCGGGGGCACCGGGGAGCTGTTTTTT	CAWSVLGGTGELFF
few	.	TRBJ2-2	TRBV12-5	TGTGCTAGTGGACCGGTTGGCACCGGGGAGCTGTTTTTT	CASGPVGTGELFF
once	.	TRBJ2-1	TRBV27	TGTGCCAGCAGTTCTGACCGCCCGGAGGACAATGAGCAGTTCTTC	CASSSDRPEDNEQFF
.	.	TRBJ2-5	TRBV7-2	TGTGCCAGCAGCTCACCTTTCCCAGGGACCCAGTACTTC	CASSSPFPGTQYF
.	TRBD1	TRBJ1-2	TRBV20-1	TGCAGTGCTGACAGGGGTGCTGGCTACACCTTC	CSADRGAGYTF
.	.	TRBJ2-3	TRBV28	TGTGCCAGCAGTCCACGCAGGACCTATACGCAGTATTTT	CASSPRRTYTQYF